This TCR beta chain comes out of a study of OX40 agonist ivuxolimab in advanced cancers. Study at large: Three patients got partial responses; one had hepatocellular carcinoma and two had cutaneous melanoma. Study-wide points: Not determined was the antigen specificity of the expanded peripheral T cells. Individuals who were partial responders at 0.1-3.0 mg/kg had clonal expansion that ranked among the lowest.

The data were produced by immunoSEQ multiplex PCR, yet TCRdb's version contains in-frame clones alone and is incomplete. The repertoire holds tens of thousands of clones, with more than 80% as singletons. As concerns this clone: Its antigen is not identified.

This CDR3 has 11 amino acids. Germline V lookup: CDR1 SNHLY, CDR2 FYNNEI. V was cut by 9 bases and J by 11 bases, with 13 bases left in between. The specimen was CD4+ or CD8+ T cells sorted from blood, collected in a trial of the OX40 agonist ivuxolimab. This receptor was identified in an adult with an advanced solid tumor such as melanoma, head and neck, liver or kidney cancer. V and J are TRBV2 and TRBJ1-4, with D uncertain. The CDR3 DNA follows: TGTGCCAGTAGAAAAGATGGGAAACTGTTTTTT. Translating gives CASRKDGKLFF.